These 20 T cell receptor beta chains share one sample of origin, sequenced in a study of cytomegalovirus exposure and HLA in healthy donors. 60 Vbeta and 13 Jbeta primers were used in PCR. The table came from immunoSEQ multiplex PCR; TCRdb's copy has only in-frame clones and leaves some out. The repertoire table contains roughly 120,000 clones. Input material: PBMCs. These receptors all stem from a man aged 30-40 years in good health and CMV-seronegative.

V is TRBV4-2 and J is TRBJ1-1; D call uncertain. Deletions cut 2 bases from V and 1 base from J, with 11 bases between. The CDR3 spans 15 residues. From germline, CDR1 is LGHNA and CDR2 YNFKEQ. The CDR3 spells CASSQRTVGNTEAFF. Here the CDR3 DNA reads TGTGCCAGCAGCCAAAGAACGGTTGGGAACACTGAAGCTTTCTTT.

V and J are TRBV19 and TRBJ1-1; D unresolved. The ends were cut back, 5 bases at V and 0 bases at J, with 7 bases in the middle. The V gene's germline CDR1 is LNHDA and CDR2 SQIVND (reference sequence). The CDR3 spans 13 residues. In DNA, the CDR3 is TGTGCCAGTAGTCCGGAGCTGAACACTGAAGCTTTCTTT. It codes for CASSPELNTEAFF.

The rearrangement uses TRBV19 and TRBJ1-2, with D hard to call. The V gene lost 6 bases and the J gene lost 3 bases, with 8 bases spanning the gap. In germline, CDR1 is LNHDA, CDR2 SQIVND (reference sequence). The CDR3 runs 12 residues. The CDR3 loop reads CASRGAYYGYTF. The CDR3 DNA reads TGTGCCAGTAGGGGAGCGTACTATGGCTACACCTTC.

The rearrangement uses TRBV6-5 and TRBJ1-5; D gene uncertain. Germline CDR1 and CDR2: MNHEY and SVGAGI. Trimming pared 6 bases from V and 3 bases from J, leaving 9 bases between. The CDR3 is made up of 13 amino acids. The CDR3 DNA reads TGTGCCAGCAGGCGGGCCTCCAATCAGCCCCAGCATTTT. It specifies CASRRASNQPQHF.

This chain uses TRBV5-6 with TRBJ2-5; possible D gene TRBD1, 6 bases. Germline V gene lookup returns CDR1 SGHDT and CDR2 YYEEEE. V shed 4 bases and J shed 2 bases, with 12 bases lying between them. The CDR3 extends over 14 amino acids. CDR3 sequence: CASSHGQNQETQYF. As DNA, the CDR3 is TGTGCCAGCAGCCACGGACAGAATCAAGAGACCCAGTACTTC.

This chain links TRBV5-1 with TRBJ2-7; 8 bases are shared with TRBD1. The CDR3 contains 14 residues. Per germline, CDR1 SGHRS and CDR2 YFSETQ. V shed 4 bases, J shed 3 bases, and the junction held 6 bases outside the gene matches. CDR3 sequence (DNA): TGCGCCAGCAGCGGGGGACAGGCCCGCTACGAGCAGTACTTC. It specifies CASSGGQARYEQYF.

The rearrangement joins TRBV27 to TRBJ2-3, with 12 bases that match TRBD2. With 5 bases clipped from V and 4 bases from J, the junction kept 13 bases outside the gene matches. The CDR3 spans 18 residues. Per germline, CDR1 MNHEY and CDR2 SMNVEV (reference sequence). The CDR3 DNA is TGTGCCAGCAGTCCCCACCACCTAGCGGGGGGGAGCCCAGATACGCAGTATTTT. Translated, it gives CASSPHHLAGGSPDTQYF.

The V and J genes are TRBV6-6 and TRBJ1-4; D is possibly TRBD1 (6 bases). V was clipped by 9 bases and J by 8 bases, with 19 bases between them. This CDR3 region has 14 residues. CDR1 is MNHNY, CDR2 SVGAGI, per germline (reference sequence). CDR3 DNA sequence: TGTGCCAGTAGAGTGACAGGCGATCGAGAAAAACTGTTTTTT. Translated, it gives CASRVTGDREKLFF.

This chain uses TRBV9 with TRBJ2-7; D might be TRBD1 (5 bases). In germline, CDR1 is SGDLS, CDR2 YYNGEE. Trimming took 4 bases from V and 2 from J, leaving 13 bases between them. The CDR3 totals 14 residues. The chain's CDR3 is CASSPRGVAYEQYF. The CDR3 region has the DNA TGTGCCAGCAGCCCAAGGGGCGTTGCCTACGAGCAGTACTTC.

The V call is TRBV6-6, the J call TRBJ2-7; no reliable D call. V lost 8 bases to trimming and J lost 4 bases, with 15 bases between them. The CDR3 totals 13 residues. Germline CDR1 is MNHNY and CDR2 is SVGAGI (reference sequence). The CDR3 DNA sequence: TGTGCCAGCGGCACCCCGGCGAGGTACGAGCAGTACTTC. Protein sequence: CASGTPARYEQYF.

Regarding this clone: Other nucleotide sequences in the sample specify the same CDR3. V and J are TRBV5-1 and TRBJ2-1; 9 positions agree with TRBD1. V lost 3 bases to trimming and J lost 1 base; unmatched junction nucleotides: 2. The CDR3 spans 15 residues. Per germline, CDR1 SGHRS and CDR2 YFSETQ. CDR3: CASSSTGGSYNEQFF. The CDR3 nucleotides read TGCGCCAGCAGCTCGACAGGGGGATCCTACAATGAGCAGTTCTTC.

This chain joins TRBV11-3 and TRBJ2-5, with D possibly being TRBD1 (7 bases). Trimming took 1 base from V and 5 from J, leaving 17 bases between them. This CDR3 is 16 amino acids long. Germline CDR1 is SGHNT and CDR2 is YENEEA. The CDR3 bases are TGTGCCAGCAGCTTAGGCGAAGCGGGCAGGGGGGAGACCCAGTACTTC. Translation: CASSLGEAGRGETQYF. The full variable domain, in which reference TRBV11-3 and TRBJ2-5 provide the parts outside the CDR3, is EAGVVQSPRYKIIEKKQPVAFWCNPISGHNTLYWYLQNLGQGPELLIRYENEEAVDDSQLPKDRFSAERLKGVDSTLKIQPAELGDSAVYLCASSLGEAGRGETQYFGPGTRLLVL.

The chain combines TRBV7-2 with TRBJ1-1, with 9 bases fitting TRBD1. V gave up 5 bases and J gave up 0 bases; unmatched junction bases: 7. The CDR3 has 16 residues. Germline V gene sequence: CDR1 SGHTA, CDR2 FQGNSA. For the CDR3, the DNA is TGTGCCAGCAGCCGGGACAGGGTTCCCCTGAACACTGAAGCTTTCTTT. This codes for CASSRDRVPLNTEAFF.

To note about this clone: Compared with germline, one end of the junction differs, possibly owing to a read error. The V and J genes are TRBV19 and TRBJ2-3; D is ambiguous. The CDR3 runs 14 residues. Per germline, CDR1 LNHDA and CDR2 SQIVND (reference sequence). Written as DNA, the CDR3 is TGTGCCAGTAGTTTAGACGGTTACACAGATACGCAGTATTTT. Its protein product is CASSLDGYTDTQYF.

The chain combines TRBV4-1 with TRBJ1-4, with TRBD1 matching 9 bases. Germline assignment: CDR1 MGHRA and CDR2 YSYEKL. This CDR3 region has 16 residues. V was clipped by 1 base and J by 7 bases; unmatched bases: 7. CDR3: CASSQVFGTGLEKLFF. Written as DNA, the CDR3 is TGCGCCAGCAGCCAAGTATTCGGGACAGGGCTTGAAAAACTGTTTTTT.

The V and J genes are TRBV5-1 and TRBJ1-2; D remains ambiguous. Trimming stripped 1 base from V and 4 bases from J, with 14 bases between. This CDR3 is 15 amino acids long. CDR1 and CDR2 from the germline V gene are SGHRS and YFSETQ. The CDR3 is CASSLTPDPSYGYTF. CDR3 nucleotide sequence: TGCGCCAGCAGCTTGACTCCAGACCCTAGCTATGGCTACACCTTC.

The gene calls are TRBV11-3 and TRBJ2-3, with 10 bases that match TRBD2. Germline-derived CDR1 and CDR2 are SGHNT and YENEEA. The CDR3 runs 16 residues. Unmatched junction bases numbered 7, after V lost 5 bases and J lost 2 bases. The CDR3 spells CASSVLAGADTDTQYF. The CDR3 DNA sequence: TGTGCCAGCAGCGTTCTAGCGGGGGCGGACACAGATACGCAGTATTTT.

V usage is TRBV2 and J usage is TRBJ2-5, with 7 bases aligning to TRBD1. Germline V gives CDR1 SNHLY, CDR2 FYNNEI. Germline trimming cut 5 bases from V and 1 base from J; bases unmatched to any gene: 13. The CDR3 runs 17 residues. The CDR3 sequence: CASSNRRQGKSQETQYF. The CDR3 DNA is TGTGCCAGCAGTAACCGCAGACAGGGCAAGTCCCAAGAGACCCAGTACTTC.

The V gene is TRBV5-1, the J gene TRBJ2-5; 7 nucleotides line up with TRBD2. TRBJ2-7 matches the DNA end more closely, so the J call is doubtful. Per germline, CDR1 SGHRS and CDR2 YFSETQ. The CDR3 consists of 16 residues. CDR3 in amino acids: CASSSYPGLHSYEQYF. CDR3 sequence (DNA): TGCGCCAGCAGCTCATATCCGGGACTACATTCCTACGAGCAGTACTTC.

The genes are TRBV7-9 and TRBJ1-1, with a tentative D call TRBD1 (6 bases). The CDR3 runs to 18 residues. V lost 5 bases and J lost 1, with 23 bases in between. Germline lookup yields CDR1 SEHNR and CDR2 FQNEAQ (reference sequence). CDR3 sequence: CASSHTQGTWSRNTEAFF. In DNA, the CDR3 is TGTGCCAGCAGCCACACACAGGGAACCTGGTCTAGGAACACTGAAGCTTTCTTT.